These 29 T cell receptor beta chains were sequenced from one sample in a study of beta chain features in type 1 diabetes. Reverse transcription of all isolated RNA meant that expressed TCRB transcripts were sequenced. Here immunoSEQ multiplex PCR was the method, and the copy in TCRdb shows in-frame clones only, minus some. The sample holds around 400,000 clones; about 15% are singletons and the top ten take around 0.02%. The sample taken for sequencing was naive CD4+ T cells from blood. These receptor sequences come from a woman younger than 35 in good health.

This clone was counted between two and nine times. The CDR3, as DNA: TGCAGCGACGGGGTAGGCAACACTGAAGCTTTCTTT. Protein product: CSDGVGNTEAFF. The chain carries TRBV29-1 and TRBJ1-1; D is ambiguous. This CDR3 has 12 residues. The V end lost 7 bases, the J end lost 2 bases, and 11 bases lay between the germline ends. Germline values: CDR1 SQVTM, CDR2 ANQGSEA.

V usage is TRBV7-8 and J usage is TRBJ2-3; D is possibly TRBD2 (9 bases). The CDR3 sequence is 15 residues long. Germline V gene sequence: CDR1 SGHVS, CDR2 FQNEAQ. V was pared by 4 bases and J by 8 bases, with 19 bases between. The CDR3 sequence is CASSSGLAGGTTQYF. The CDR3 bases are TGTGCCAGCAGCTCGGGACTAGCAGGGGGCACTACGCAGTATTTT.

The CDR3 here is CAWKAPGTGAYGYTF. CDR3 bases: TGTGCCTGGAAGGCCCCCGGGACAGGGGCCTATGGCTACACCTTC. The rearrangement uses TRBV30 and TRBJ1-2, with 10 bases fitting TRBD1. The V gene end was trimmed by 4 bases and the J gene end by 4 bases; junction bases not matched to a gene: 9. The CDR3 has 15 residues. Germline CDR1 GTSNPN, CDR2 SVGIG (reference sequence).

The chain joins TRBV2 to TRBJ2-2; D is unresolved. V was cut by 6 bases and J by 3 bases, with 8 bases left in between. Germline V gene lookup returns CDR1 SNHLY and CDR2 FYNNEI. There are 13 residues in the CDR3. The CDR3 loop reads CASRATYTGELFF. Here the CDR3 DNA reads TGTGCCAGCAGAGCTACCTACACCGGGGAGCTGTTTTTT. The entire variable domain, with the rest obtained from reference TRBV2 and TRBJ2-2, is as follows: EPEVTQTPSHQVTQMGQEVILRCVPISNHLYFYWYRQILGQKVEFLVSFYNNEISEKSEIFDDQFSVERPDGSNFTLKIRSTKLEDSAMYFCASRATYTGELFFGEGSRLTVL.

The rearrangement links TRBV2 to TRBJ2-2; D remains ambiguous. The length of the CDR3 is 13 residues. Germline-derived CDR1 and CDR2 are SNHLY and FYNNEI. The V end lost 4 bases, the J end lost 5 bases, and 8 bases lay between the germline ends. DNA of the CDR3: TGTGCCAGCAGTGTTGGAGAGACCGGGGAGCTGTTTTTT. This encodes CASSVGETGELFF. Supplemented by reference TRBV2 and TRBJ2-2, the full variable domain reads EPEVTQTPSHQVTQMGQEVILRCVPISNHLYFYWYRQILGQKVEFLVSFYNNEISEKSEIFDDQFSVERPDGSNFTLKIRSTKLEDSAMYFCASSVGETGELFFGEGSRLTVL.

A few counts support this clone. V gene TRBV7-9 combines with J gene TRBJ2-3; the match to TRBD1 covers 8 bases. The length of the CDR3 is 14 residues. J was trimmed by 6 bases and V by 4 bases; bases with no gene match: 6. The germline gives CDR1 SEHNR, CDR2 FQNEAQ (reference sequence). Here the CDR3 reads CASSSGTGLDTQYF. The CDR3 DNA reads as TGTGCCAGCAGCTCCGGGACAGGATTGGATACGCAGTATTTT.

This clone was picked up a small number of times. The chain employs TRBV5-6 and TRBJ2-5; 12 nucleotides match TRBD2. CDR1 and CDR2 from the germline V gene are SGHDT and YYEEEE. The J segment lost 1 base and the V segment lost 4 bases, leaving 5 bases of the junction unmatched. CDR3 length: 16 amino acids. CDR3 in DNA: TGTGCCAGCAGCCCCACTAGCGGGGGGACCCAAGAGACCCAGTACTTC. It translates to CASSPTSGGTQETQYF.

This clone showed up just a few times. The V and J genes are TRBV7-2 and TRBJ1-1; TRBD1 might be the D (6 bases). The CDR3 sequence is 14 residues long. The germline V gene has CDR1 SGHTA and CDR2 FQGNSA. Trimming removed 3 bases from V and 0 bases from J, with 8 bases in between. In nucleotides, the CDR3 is TGTGCCAGCAGCTTCGACAGGCTGAACACTGAAGCTTTCTTT. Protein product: CASSFDRLNTEAFF.

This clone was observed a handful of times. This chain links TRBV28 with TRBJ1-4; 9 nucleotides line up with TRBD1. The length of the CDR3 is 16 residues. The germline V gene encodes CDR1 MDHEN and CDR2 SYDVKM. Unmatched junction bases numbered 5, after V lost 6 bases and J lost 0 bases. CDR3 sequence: CASSVRTGATNEKLFF. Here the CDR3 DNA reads TGTGCCAGCAGCGTGCGGACAGGGGCAACTAATGAAAAACTGTTTTTT.

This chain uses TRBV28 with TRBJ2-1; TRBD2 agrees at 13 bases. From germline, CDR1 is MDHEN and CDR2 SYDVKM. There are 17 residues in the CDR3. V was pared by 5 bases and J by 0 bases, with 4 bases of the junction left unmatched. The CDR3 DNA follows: TGTGCCAGCAGTCCACGGACTAGCGGGAGCTCCTACAATGAGCAGTTCTTC. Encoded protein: CASSPRTSGSSYNEQFF. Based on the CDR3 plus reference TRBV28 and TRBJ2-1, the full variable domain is DVKVTQSSRYLVKRTGEKVFLECVQDMDHENMFWYRQDPGLGLRLIYFSYDVKMKEKGDIPEGYSVSREKKERFSLILESASTNQTSMYLCASSPRTSGSSYNEQFFGPGTRLTVL.

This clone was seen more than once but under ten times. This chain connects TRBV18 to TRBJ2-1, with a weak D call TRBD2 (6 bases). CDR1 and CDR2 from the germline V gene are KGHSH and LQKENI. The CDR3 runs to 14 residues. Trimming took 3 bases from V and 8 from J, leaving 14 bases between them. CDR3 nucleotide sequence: TGTGCCAGCTCACCGGGACTTCCATCGTATGAGCAGTTCTTC. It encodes CASSPGLPSYEQFF.

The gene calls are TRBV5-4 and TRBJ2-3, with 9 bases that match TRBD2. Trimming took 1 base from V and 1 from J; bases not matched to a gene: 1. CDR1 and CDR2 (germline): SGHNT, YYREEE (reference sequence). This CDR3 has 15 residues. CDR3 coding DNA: TGTGCCAGCAGCTTGATAGCGGGAGGCACAGATACGCAGTATTTT. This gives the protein CASSLIAGGTDTQYF. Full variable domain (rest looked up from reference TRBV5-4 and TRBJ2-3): ETGVTQSPTHLIKTRGQQVTLRCSSQSGHNTVSWYQQALGQGPQFIFQYYREEENGRGNFPPRFSGLQFPNYSSELNVNALELDDSALYLCASSLIAGGTDTQYFGPGTRLTVL.

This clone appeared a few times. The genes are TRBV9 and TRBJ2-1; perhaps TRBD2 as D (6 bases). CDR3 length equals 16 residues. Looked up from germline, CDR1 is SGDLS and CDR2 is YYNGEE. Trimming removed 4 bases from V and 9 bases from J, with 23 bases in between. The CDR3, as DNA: TGTGCCAGCAGCCTCTCGGTGGGCGGGATAAGGACTGAGCAGTTCTTC. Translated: CASSLSVGGIRTEQFF.

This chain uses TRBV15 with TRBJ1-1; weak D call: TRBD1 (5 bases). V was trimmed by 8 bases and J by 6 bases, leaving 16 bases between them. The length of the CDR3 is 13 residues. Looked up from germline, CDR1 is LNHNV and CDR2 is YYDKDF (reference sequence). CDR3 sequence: CATAGTHSAEAFF. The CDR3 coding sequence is TGTGCCACCGCGGGGACGCATAGCGCTGAAGCTTTCTTT.

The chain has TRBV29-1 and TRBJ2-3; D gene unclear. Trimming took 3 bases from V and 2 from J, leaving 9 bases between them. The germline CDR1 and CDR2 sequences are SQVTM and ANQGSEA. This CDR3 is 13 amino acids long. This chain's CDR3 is CSVEGSFTDTQYF. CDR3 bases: TGCAGCGTTGAGGGTAGCTTCACAGATACGCAGTATTTT.

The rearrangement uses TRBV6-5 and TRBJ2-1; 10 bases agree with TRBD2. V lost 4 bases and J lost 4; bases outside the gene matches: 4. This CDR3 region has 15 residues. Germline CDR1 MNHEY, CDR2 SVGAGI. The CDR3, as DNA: TGTGCCAGCAGTTGGGCTAGCGGGAGATACAATGAGCAGTTCTTC. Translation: CASSWASGRYNEQFF.

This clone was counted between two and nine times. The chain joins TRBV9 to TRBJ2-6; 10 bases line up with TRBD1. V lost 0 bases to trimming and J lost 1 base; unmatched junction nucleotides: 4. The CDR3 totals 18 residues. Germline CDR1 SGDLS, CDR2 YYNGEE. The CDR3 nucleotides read TGTGCCAGCAGCGTAGAGGGGGACAGGGGATCTGGGGCCAACGTCCTGACTTTC. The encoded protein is CASSVEGDRGSGANVLTF.

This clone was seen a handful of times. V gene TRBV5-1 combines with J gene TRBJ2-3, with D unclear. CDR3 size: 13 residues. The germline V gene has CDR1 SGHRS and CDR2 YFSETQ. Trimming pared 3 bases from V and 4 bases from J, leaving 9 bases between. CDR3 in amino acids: CASSSTYPDTQYF. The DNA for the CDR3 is TGCGCCAGCAGCTCAACCTACCCAGATACGCAGTATTTT.

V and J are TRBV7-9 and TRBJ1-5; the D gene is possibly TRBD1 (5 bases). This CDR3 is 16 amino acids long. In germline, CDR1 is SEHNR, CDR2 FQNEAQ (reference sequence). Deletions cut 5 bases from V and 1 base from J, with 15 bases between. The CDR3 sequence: CASSPDGGTSNQPQHF. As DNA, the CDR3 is TGTGCCAGCAGCCCCGACGGGGGAACCAGCAATCAGCCCCAGCATTTT.

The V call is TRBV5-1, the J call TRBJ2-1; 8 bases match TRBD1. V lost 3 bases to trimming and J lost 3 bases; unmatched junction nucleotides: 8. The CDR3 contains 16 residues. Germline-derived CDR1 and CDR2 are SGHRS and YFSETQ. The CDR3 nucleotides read TGCGCCAGCAGCTCAGGGGGCTTACAGTTCTACAATGAGCAGTTCTTC. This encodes CASSSGGLQFYNEQFF.

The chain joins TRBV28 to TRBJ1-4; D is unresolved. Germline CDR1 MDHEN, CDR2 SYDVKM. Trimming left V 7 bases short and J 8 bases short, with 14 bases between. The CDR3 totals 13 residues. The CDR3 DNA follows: TGTGCCAGCACCCCCATCCATCGGGAAAAACTGTTTTTT. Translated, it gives CASTPIHREKLFF.

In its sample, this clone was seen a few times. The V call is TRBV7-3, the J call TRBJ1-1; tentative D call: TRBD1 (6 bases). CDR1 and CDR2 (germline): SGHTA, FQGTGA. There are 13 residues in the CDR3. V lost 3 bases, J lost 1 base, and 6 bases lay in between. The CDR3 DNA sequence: TGTGCCAGCAGCTTGGGACAGAACACTGAAGCTTTCTTT. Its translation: CASSLGQNTEAFF.

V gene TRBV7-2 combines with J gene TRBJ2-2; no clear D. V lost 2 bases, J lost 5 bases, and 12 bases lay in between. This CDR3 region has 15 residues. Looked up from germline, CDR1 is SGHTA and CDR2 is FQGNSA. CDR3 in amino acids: CASSLSETRTGELFF. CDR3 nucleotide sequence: TGTGCCAGCAGCTTAAGCGAGACGAGAACCGGGGAGCTGTTTTTT.

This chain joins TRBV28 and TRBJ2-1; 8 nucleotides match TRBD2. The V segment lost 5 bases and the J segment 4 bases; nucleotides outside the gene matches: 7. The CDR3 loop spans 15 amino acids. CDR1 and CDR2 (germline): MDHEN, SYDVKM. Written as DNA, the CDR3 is TGTGCCAGCAGTGGGTTAGCGGGACTTTACAATGAGCAGTTCTTC. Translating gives CASSGLAGLYNEQFF.

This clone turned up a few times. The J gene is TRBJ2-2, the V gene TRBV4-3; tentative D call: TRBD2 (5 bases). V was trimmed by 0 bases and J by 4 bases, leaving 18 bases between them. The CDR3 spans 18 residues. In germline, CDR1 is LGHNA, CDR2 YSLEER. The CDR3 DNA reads TGCGCCAGCAGCCAAGATTTGGGCGCCCCCGCGGGCACCGGGGAGCTGTTTTTT. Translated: CASSQDLGAPAGTGELFF.

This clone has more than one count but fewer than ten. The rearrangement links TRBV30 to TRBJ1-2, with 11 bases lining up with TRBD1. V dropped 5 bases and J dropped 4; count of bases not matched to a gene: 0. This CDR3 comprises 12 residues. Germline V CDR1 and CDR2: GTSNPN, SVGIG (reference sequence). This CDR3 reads CAWGTGGYGYTF. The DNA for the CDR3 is TGTGCCTGGGGGACAGGGGGCTATGGCTACACCTTC.

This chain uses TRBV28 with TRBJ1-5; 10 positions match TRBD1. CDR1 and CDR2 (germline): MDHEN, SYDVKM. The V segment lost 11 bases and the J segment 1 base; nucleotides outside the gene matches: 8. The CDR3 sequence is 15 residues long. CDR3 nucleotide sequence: TGTGCCTCGGACAGGGGGGTCCCGAGCAATCAGCCCCAGCATTTT. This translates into CASDRGVPSNQPQHF.

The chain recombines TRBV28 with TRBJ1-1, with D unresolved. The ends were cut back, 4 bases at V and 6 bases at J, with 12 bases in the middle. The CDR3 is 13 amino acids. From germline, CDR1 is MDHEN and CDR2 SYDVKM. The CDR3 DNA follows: TGTGCCAGCAGTTCCCTCGTCCGGGCTGAAGCTTTCTTT. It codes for CASSSLVRAEAFF.

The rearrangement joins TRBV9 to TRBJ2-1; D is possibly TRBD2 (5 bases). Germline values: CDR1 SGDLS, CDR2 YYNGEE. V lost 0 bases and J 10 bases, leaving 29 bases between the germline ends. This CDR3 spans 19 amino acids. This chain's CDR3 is CASSVGLGGGWVTVIEQFF. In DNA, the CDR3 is TGTGCCAGCAGCGTAGGGCTAGGAGGAGGATGGGTTACTGTCATCGAGCAGTTCTTC.